Listed below are T cell receptor beta chains from one sample, sequenced in a study of T cell changes during pregnancy in multiple sclerosis. Profiled with immunoSEQ multiplex PCR; TCRdb holds only in-frame clones, not every one. The sample consists of tens of thousands of clones, roughly nine tenths of them appearing once. Specimen: peripheral blood, collected in the second trimester of pregnancy. These receptors were obtained from a female donor with multiple sclerosis, enrolled in a pregnancy study. The CDR3 runs from the conserved cysteine through the conserved F or W. D genes are given only for firm matches. The size field is filled for only some rows; it gives once, few, many or a size class.

>-|TRBJ1-1|-|14|TRBV7-3
CASSLTVTDTEAFF
TGTGCCAGCAGCTTAACGGTTACGGACACTGAAGCTTTCTTT
>TRBD2|TRBJ2-1|-|15|TRBV6-1
CASSEAGVPYNEQFF
TGTGCCAGCAGTGAGGCGGGAGTACCCTACAATGAGCAGTTCTTC
>TRBD1|TRBJ1-2|once|12|TRBV6-5
CAISDRADGYTF
TGTGCCATCTCGGACAGGGCGGATGGCTACACCTTC
>TRBD2|TRBJ2-3|-|16|TRBV27
CASSPSGGGTTDTQYF
TGTGCCAGCAGTCCTAGCGGAGGAGGGACCACAGATACGCAGTATTTT
>-|TRBJ1-5|-|12|TRBV7-8
CASSLSSQPQHF
TGTGCCAGCAGCTTATCCAGTCAGCCCCAGCATTTT
>-|TRBJ1-5|-|13|TRBV30
CAWTNRLNQPQHF
TGTGCCTGGACCAACAGGTTGAATCAGCCCCAGCATTTT
>-|TRBJ1-5|-|14|TRBV7-9
CASSLAGEGQPQHF
TGTGCCAGCAGCTTAGCGGGGGAGGGCCAGCCCCAGCATTTT
>-|TRBJ2-3|-|13|TRBV7-9
CASSPSGTDTQYF
TGTGCCAGCAGCCCCTCCGGCACAGATACGCAGTATTTT
>TRBD1|TRBJ2-4|-|18|TRBV4-1
CASSQDRRQGLAKNIQYF
TGCGCCAGCAGCCAAGATCGGAGACAGGGCCTAGCCAAAAACATTCAGTACTTC
>TRBD1|TRBJ1-1|-|14|TRBV4-1
CASSQADRRTEAFF
TGCGCCAGCAGCCAGGCGGACAGGAGGACTGAAGCTTTCTTT
>TRBD1|TRBJ1-2|-|12|TRBV6-1
CASSTRDSPYTF
TGTGCCAGCAGTACTCGGGACAGCCCCTACACCTTC
>TRBD1|TRBJ2-2|-|15|TRBV5-4
CASSSTGAGTGELFF
TGTGCCAGCAGTTCTACAGGGGCCGGGACCGGGGAGCTGTTTTTT
>-|TRBJ2-1|-|15|TRBV5-1
CASSLVSSPGNEQFF
TGCGCCAGCAGCTTGGTTAGTAGCCCCGGCAATGAGCAGTTCTTC
>-|TRBJ2-5|-|13|TRBV5-5
CASSPDGMETQYF
TGTGCCAGCAGCCCCGATGGCATGGAGACCCAGTACTTC
>-|TRBJ2-2|-|13|TRBV7-3
CASGQPNTGELFF
TGTGCCAGCGGACAGCCTAACACCGGGGAGCTGTTTTTT
>-|TRBJ2-7|-|15|TRBV5-1
CASSSTGTRADSRYF
TGCGCCAGCAGCTCAACCGGGACAAGGGCCGATTCGAGGTACTTC
>-|TRBJ2-3|-|13|TRBV19
CASKSGRADTQYF
TGTGCCAGTAAGAGCGGGCGAGCAGATACGCAGTATTTT
>TRBD1|TRBJ1-2|-|15|TRBV6-4
CASSDGTGGLYGYTF
TGTGCCAGCAGCGATGGGACAGGGGGCCTCTATGGCTACACCTTC
>TRBD1|TRBJ2-5|-|14|TRBV5-1
CASSPGQGIETQYF
TGCGCCAGCAGCCCGGGACAGGGGATAGAGACCCAGTACTTC
>TRBD2|TRBJ2-1|-|19|TRBV5-1
CASSEGLAGASYLGNEQFF
TGCGCCAGCAGCGAAGGACTAGCGGGAGCCTCATATTTAGGCAATGAGCAGTTCTTC
>-|TRBJ2-2|-|14|TRBV7-6
CASSLESATGELFF
TGTGCCAGCAGCTTAGAGTCCGCGACCGGGGAGCTGTTTTTT
>TRBD1|TRBJ1-3|-|17|TRBV7-3
CASSVGPGGLAGNTIYF
TGTGCCAGCAGCGTAGGACCAGGGGGCCTGGCTGGAAACACCATATATTTT
>-|TRBJ2-7|-|15|TRBV6-1
CASSEVLGAPYEQYF
TGTGCCAGCAGTGAAGTTTTGGGAGCCCCCTACGAGCAGTACTTC
>TRBD2|TRBJ2-3|-|15|TRBV18
CASSPTSGSTDTQYF
TGTGCCAGCTCACCAACTAGCGGTAGCACAGATACGCAGTATTTT
>TRBD2|TRBJ2-3|-|16|TRBV5-4
CASSRSSGVGGDTQYF
TGTGCCAGCAGCAGAAGTAGCGGGGTAGGAGGGGATACGCAGTATTTT
>-|TRBJ1-3|-|16|TRBV5-5
CASSPKPGARGNTIYF
TGTGCCAGCAGCCCAAAACCAGGCGCACGTGGAAACACCATATATTTT
>-|TRBJ2-3|-|14|TRBV30
CAWSERANEDTQYF
TGTGCCTGGAGCGAAAGAGCTAATGAAGATACGCAGTATTTT
>-|TRBJ1-4|-|14|TRBV6-1
CASLTGQDWEKLFF
TGTGCCAGCCTAACAGGGCAGGATTGGGAAAAACTGTTTTTT
>-|TRBJ1-1|-|13|TRBV4-2
CASSHGQNNEAFF
TGTGCCAGCAGCCATGGACAGAATAATGAAGCTTTCTTT
>-|TRBJ2-2|-|14|TRBV7-9
CASRLTGDTGELFF
TGTGCCAGCAGGTTAACGGGAGACACCGGGGAGCTGTTTTTT
>TRBD1|TRBJ1-2|-|12|TRBV30
CAWGTTGVGYTF
TGTGCCTGGGGAACGACAGGGGTCGGCTACACCTTC
>-|TRBJ2-6|-|13|TRBV7-3
CASTLSGANVLTF
TGTGCCAGCACCCTCTCTGGGGCCAACGTCCTGACTTTC
>TRBD1|TRBJ1-6|once|13|TRBV2
CASPGQPNSPLHF
TGTGCCAGCCCGGGACAGCCGAATTCACCCCTCCACTTT
>-|TRBJ1-1|-|14|TRBV29-1
CSVSTGSVGTEAFF
TGCAGCGTTTCCACAGGGAGTGTAGGGACTGAAGCTTTCTTT
>TRBD1|TRBJ1-2|-|17|TRBV6-1
CASSEAPRMEGASGYTF
TGTGCCAGCAGTGAAGCCCCCCGGATGGAGGGGGCGTCTGGCTACACCTTC
>TRBD1|TRBJ1-1|-|17|TRBV9
CASSVVLGDREGTEAFF
TGTGCCAGCAGCGTAGTTTTGGGGGACAGGGAGGGCACTGAAGCTTTCTTT
>-|TRBJ1-5|-|14|TRBV27
CASSFGRARQPQHF
TGTGCCAGCAGTTTCGGGCGGGCTCGTCAGCCCCAGCATTTT